The rows below give T cell receptor beta chains drawn from one sample of a study of tumor and adjacent non-tumor tissue in lung cancer. One entry per CDR3 protein, called by TCRdb with MiXCR from the multiplex PCR reads. The sample gives some 99,000 distinct CDR3 sequences, roughly 80% of which show up once; under 45% is in the top ten. The sequencing input was lung tumor tissue. The receptors here all came from a woman in her fifties or sixties with non-small cell lung cancer. Both conserved end residues are part of each CDR3. A D gene is named only where the DNA matches it firmly. The listing skips clone size in some rows; elsewhere it reads once, few, many or a size class.

V gene: TRBV20-1; D gene: .; clone size: .; J gene: TRBJ1-2; CDR3 DNA: TGCAGTGCTACTCTCACCTACTATGGCTACACATTC; CDR3 protein: CSATLTYYGYTF
V gene: TRBV29-1; D gene: .; clone size: .; J gene: TRBJ1-2; CDR3 DNA: TGCAGCGTATTCTGGGGAAAGTATGGCTACACCTTC; CDR3 protein: CSVFWGKYGYTF
V gene: TRBV20-1; D gene: .; clone size: .; J gene: TRBJ2-1; CDR3 DNA: TGCAGTGCTAAGGAATATCTAGACTACAGTGAGCAGTTCTTC; CDR3 protein: CSAKEYLDYSEQFF
V gene: TRBV4-3; D gene: TRBD1; clone size: once; J gene: TRBJ2-5; CDR3 DNA: TGCGCCAGCAGCCAGGAGGAAGGGGACAGGACTACCTTC; CDR3 protein: CASSQEEGDRTTF
V gene: TRBV25-1; D gene: TRBD2; clone size: .; J gene: TRBJ2-1; CDR3 DNA: TGTGCCAGCATTCCCCCTAGCGGGGGTATACGGGAGCAGTTCTTC; CDR3 protein: CASIPPSGGIREQFF
V gene: TRBV29-1; D gene: .; clone size: .; J gene: TRBJ2-3; CDR3 DNA: TGCGGCGTTAAAGGACATGGGGTGGACGCAGATACGCAGTATTTT; CDR3 protein: CGVKGHGVDADTQYF
V gene: TRBV20-1; D gene: TRBD1; clone size: many; J gene: TRBJ1-2; CDR3 DNA: TGCAGTGCACAGACAGGGGGCGCGGCTGGCTACACCTTC; CDR3 protein: CSAQTGGAAGYTF
V gene: TRBV20-1; D gene: .; clone size: .; J gene: TRBJ2-3; CDR3 DNA: TGCAATGTGCACGGTAGCGTGCTCACAGATACGCAGTATTTT; CDR3 protein: CNVHGSVLTDTQYF
V gene: TRBV4-2; D gene: .; clone size: .; J gene: TRBJ2-2; CDR3 DNA: TGTGCCAGCAGCCAACTGGCTAACACCGGGGAGTTGTTTTTT; CDR3 protein: CASSQLANTGELFF
V gene: TRBV11-2; D gene: .; clone size: .; J gene: TRBJ1-2; CDR3 DNA: TGTACCAACAGCGTTACAGGCCCTTATAACTATGGCTACACCTTC; CDR3 protein: CTNSVTGPYNYGYTF
V gene: TRBV6-5; D gene: .; clone size: .; J gene: TRBJ1-2; CDR3 DNA: .; CDR3 protein: CARSYSKVGQLYGCTF
V gene: TRBV6-6; D gene: .; clone size: many; J gene: TRBJ1-2; CDR3 DNA: TGTGCCAGCAGAACTCGGACGGCGAACTATGGCTACACCTTC; CDR3 protein: CASRTRTANYGYTF
V gene: TRBV4-1; D gene: .; clone size: .; J gene: TRBJ1-5; CDR3 DNA: TGCGCCAGCAGCCTCGGCGAGGATTTGAACAATCAACCCCAGCATTTT; CDR3 protein: CASSLGEDLNNQPQHF
V gene: TRBV11-2; D gene: .; clone size: .; J gene: TRBJ2-7; CDR3 DNA: TGTGCCAGCATCTTGGATAGGGTGGGGGATCAGTACTTC; CDR3 protein: CASILDRVGDQYF
V gene: TRBV6-2/TRBV6-3; D gene: .; clone size: once; J gene: TRBJ2-7; CDR3 DNA: TGTGTCAGCAGCACCCTAGTGGGTCGTTCCTACGAGCAGTACTTC; CDR3 protein: CVSSTLVGRSYEQYF
V gene: TRBV20-1; D gene: .; clone size: .; J gene: TRBJ2-5; CDR3 DNA: TGCAGGGCTAGTATAGGGATCGTAGAGATCCAGTACTTC; CDR3 protein: CRASIGIVEIQYF
V gene: TRBV18; D gene: TRBD2; clone size: .; J gene: TRBJ2-3; CDR3 DNA: TGTGCCAGCTCACCACCGCGAAATAGCGGGCCTACAGATACGCAGTATTTT; CDR3 protein: CASSPPRNSGPTDTQYF
V gene: TRBV20-1; D gene: TRBD1; clone size: .; J gene: TRBJ2-7; CDR3 DNA: TGCAGAGCTAGGCGGGACAGGGTCCCCTACGAGCAGTACTTC; CDR3 protein: CRARRDRVPYEQYF
V gene: TRBV20-1; D gene: TRBD1; clone size: few; J gene: TRBJ2-7; CDR3 DNA: TGCAGTGCTGGCAGGGGGCGAGGGGACGAGCAGTACTTC; CDR3 protein: CSAGRGRGDEQYF
V gene: TRBV20-1; D gene: .; clone size: many; J gene: TRBJ2-1; CDR3 DNA: TGCAGTGCTCCCGGGACTTCTAGCTCCTACAATGAGCAGTTCTTC; CDR3 protein: CSAPGTSSSYNEQFF
V gene: TRBV28; D gene: .; clone size: many; J gene: TRBJ2-5; CDR3 DNA: TGTGCCAGCAGTCCCGGGACTTTAGAGACCCAGTACTTC; CDR3 protein: CASSPGTLETQYF
V gene: TRBV4-1; D gene: .; clone size: .; J gene: TRBJ2-5; CDR3 DNA: TGCGCCAGCAGCCATGATCGCGGTACACTGGAGACCCAGTACTTC; CDR3 protein: CASSHDRGTLETQYF
V gene: TRBV11-1; D gene: .; clone size: .; J gene: TRBJ1-1; CDR3 DNA: TGTGCCGGCAGCCGCTTTGACTTGTGGGATGAAGTTTTCTTT; CDR3 protein: CAGSRFDLWDEVFF
V gene: TRBV20-1; D gene: .; clone size: .; J gene: TRBJ2-2; CDR3 DNA: TGCAGTGCTAGAGCCACAGGTTGGGACACCGCGGAGCTGCTTTTT; CDR3 protein: CSARATGWDTAELLF
V gene: TRBV11-3; D gene: .; clone size: .; J gene: TRBJ1-6; CDR3 DNA: TGTGTCAGCAGCTTAGACGACAGATATAATTCACCCCTCCACTTC; CDR3 protein: CVSSLDDRYNSPLHF
V gene: TRBV6-1; D gene: .; clone size: .; J gene: TRBJ1-2; CDR3 DNA: TGTGCCAGCGGAGTACGGGGGAACTATGGCTACACCTTC; CDR3 protein: CASGVRGNYGYTF
V gene: TRBV4-3; D gene: TRBD1; clone size: .; J gene: TRBJ2-2; CDR3 DNA: TGCGCCAGCAGCCAATACAGACAGGGGGCCTGGACTAGGGCGGGGGAGCTGTTTTTT; CDR3 protein: CASSQYRQGAWTRAGELFF
V gene: TRBV6-4; D gene: .; clone size: .; J gene: TRBJ1-1; CDR3 DNA: TGTGCCAGCAGTGACACAGCTAACACTGAAGTTCTCTTT; CDR3 protein: CASSDTANTEVLF
V gene: TRBV11-3; D gene: TRBD2; clone size: .; J gene: TRBJ2-1; CDR3 DNA: TGTGCCAGCAGCTTTGAGTTGGCTTGCGGGAGCCACTATGAGCAGTTCTTC; CDR3 protein: CASSFELACGSHYEQFF
V gene: TRBV4-3; D gene: TRBD1; clone size: .; J gene: TRBJ1-6; CDR3 DNA: TGCGACAGCAGCCCCGGTGACAGGGGAAATTCACTCCTCCACTTT; CDR3 protein: CDSSPGDRGNSLLHF
V gene: TRBV29-1; D gene: .; clone size: .; J gene: TRBJ1-5; CDR3 DNA: TGTAGCGTCGCCGACATTTATCAGCACCAGCATTTT; CDR3 protein: CSVADIYQHQHF
V gene: TRBV28; D gene: TRBD1; clone size: many; J gene: TRBJ1-4; CDR3 DNA: TGTGCCAGCATGACAGGGAACGGGGAAAAACTGTTTTTT; CDR3 protein: CASMTGNGEKLFF